The 27 T cell receptor beta chains below come from one sample, sequenced in a study of cytomegalovirus exposure and HLA in healthy donors. The PCR ran on 60 Vbeta and 13 Jbeta primers. Clones were read by immunoSEQ multiplex PCR, and TCRdb kept only the in-frame ones, dropping some. Of fewer than 150,000 clones listed, 82% are singletons. Specimen: PBMCs. The receptors come from a male donor in good health and CMV-seronegative.

This clone was observed once. V gene TRBV7-9 combines with J gene TRBJ2-1, with 9 bases that match TRBD2. Germline CDR1 and CDR2: SEHNR and FQNEAQ (reference sequence). The CDR3 loop spans 15 amino acids. With V trimmed by 2 bases and J by 10 bases, 9 bases remained unmatched. CDR3 in DNA: TGTGCCAGCAGCTTAATCTCCGCGGGAGGGAACGAGCAGTTCTTC. It codes for CASSLISAGGNEQFF.

This clone was observed once. The chain combines TRBV19 with TRBJ2-1; the D gene is possibly TRBD1 (6 bases). Trimming took off 0 bases at V and 9 bases at J, with 21 bases between the two ends. Looked up from germline, CDR1 is LNHDA and CDR2 is SQIVND (reference sequence). The CDR3 consists of 17 residues. The chain's CDR3 is CASSIDQETGQRGEQFF. The DNA for the CDR3 is TGTGCCAGTAGTATAGATCAGGAAACAGGGCAGAGGGGTGAGCAGTTCTTC. Drawing the rest from reference TRBV19 and TRBJ2-1, the complete variable domain is DGGITQSPKYLFRKEGQNVTLSCEQNLNHDAMYWYRQDPGQGLRLIYYSQIVNDFQKGDIAEGYSVSREKKESFPLTVTSAQKNPTAFYLCASSIDQETGQRGEQFFGPGTRLTVL.

A single count supports this clone. At one end the junction does not follow the germline gene, possibly because of a read error. The CDR3 is CATGRDRGGYNEQFF. DNA of the CDR3: TGTGCCACCGGCAGGGACAGGGGCGGATACAATGAGCAGTTCTTC. This chain uses TRBV15 with TRBJ2-1; TRBD1 matches at 10 bases. CDR3 size: 15 residues. Per the germline V gene, CDR1 is LNHNV and CDR2 is YYDKDF (reference sequence).

There are a few counts of this clone. J is TRBJ2-7 and V is TRBV5-4; perhaps TRBD2 as D (6 bases). The germline V gene encodes CDR1 SGHNT and CDR2 YYREEE (reference sequence). CDR3 length: 13 residues. The V end lost 4 bases, the J end lost 0 bases, and 8 bases lay between the germline ends. CDR3 sequence reads: CASSAGLSYEQYF. CDR3 sequence (DNA): TGTGCCAGCAGCGCGGGACTCTCCTACGAGCAGTACTTC.

This clone was observed once. The chain employs TRBV10-1 and TRBJ2-1, with 13 bases matching TRBD2. This CDR3 is 15 amino acids long. V trimming: 7 bases; J trimming: 5 bases; junction bases outside the gene matches: 5. Germline assignment: CDR1 WNHNN and CDR2 SYGVQD (reference sequence). CDR3 DNA sequence: TGCGCCAGCAACCCGGGACTAGCGGGGCACAATGAGCAGTTCTTC. It encodes CASNPGLAGHNEQFF.

In regard to this clone: A junction boundary mismatches the germline segment, possibly from a read error. This sequence joins TRBV14 and TRBJ1-1; D may be TRBD1 (5 bases). This CDR3 comprises 11 residues. CDR1 and CDR2 from the germline V gene are SGHDN and FVKESK. CDR3 region: CASSQAGRQKF. Here the CDR3 DNA reads TGTGCCAGCAGCCAAGCCGGGAGACAGAAGTTT.

This clone was seen a single time. The chain recombines TRBV6-5 with TRBJ1-1, with D unclear. The CDR3 sequence is 15 residues long. Between the trimmed V and J ends, which lost 6 bases and 3 bases, there was a span of 17 bases. CDR1 is MNHEY and CDR2 is SVGAGI in the germline V gene. CDR3 region: CASRDLQAKDTEAFF. CDR3 coding DNA: TGTGCCAGCAGAGACCTGCAGGCGAAGGACACTGAAGCTTTCTTT.

The V and J genes are TRBV18 and TRBJ2-5; TRBD2 agrees at 9 bases. Losses at the gene ends were 6 bases for V and 6 bases for J; bases not matched to a gene: 17. Germline V CDR1 and CDR2: KGHSH, LQKENI. This CDR3 spans 17 amino acids. This CDR3 is CASSPASSGVLGQTQYF. For the CDR3, the DNA is TGTGCCAGCTCCCCGGCGTCTAGCGGGGTCCTAGGTCAGACCCAGTACTTC.

By sample share, this clone is medium-sized. V gene TRBV6-6 combines with J gene TRBJ2-7, with a weak D call TRBD1 (5 bases). The CDR3 is 16 amino acids. The germline CDR1 and CDR2 sequences are MNHNY and SVGAGI (reference sequence). The germline V and J ends were trimmed by 2 bases and 0 bases, with 14 bases remaining between them. This CDR3 reads CASSYDARAPSYEQYF. CDR3 sequence (DNA): TGTGCCAGCAGTTACGATGCCAGGGCGCCCTCCTACGAGCAGTACTTC.

This chain connects TRBV7-8 to TRBJ2-7; possibly TRBD1 for D (6 bases). V shed 7 bases and J shed 4 bases, with 17 bases lying between them. CDR3 length: 14 amino acids. Per germline, CDR1 SGHVS and CDR2 FQNEAQ. The CDR3 sequence is CASIKAGAVYEQYF. The CDR3 nucleotides are TGTGCCAGCATCAAAGCAGGGGCGGTGTACGAGCAGTACTTC.

The CDR3 nucleotides are TGCGCCAGCAGCCAAGATGTAACGGAGACAGGCGGACTGTTTTTT. Its translation: CASSQDVTETGGLFF. This chain links TRBV4-1 with TRBJ1-4; D may be TRBD1 (6 bases). The CDR3 sequence is 15 residues long. Germline lookup yields CDR1 MGHRA and CDR2 YSYEKL. Trimming shortened V by 0 bases and J by 13 bases, and 18 bases separated the two germline ends.

This chain connects TRBV28 to TRBJ2-7; possible D gene TRBD1, 6 bases. Germline CDR1 is MDHEN and CDR2 is SYDVKM. The CDR3 sequence is 15 residues long. Trimming took 7 bases from V and 7 from J, leaving 23 bases between them. CDR3 coding DNA: TGTGCCAGCACTTCCTCCAGGGGTCCCGGAGGTGAGCAGTACTTC. It specifies CASTSSRGPGGEQYF.

J is TRBJ2-1 and V is TRBV5-6; tentatively, D is TRBD2 (7 bases). CDR3 size: 16 residues. V lost 1 base to trimming and J lost 2 bases, with 13 bases between them. CDR1 is SGHDT, CDR2 YYEEEE, per germline. The CDR3 loop is CASSLSRGAPYNEQFF. CDR3 nucleotides: TGTGCCAGCAGCTTGTCTCGGGGGGCCCCCTACAATGAGCAGTTCTTC. Based on the CDR3 plus reference TRBV5-6 and TRBJ2-1, the full variable domain is DAGVTQSPTHLIKTRGQQVTLRCSPKSGHDTVSWYQQALGQGPQFIFQYYEEEERQRGNFPDRFSGHQFPNYSSELNVNALLLGDSALYLCASSLSRGAPYNEQFFGPGTRLTVL.

The J gene is TRBJ1-1, the V gene TRBV13, with D perhaps TRBD1 (6 bases). CDR3 length: 15 amino acids. Trimming shortened V by 3 bases and J by 6 bases, and 17 bases separated the two germline ends. Germline CDR1 is PRHDT and CDR2 is FYEKMQ (reference sequence). The CDR3 DNA is TGTGCCAGCAGCTTCCTCCCGAGGCGGACAGCTGAAGCTTTCTTT. This gives the protein CASSFLPRRTAEAFF.

In this sample, this clone turned up once. The V call is TRBV7-8, the J call TRBJ2-7; 13 nucleotides agree with TRBD2. The CDR3 runs 18 residues. Trimming at V came to 5 bases and at J to 0 bases, leaving 10 bases not matched to a gene. Germline-derived CDR1 and CDR2 are SGHVS and FQNEAQ. The CDR3 coding sequence is TGTGCCAGCAGCGCCGGACTAGCGGGAGTCTCCCCCTCCTACGAGCAGTACTTC. Amino acids: CASSAGLAGVSPSYEQYF.

The chain employs TRBV19 and TRBJ2-7, with a tentative D call TRBD2 (6 bases). The ends were cut back, 7 bases at V and 0 bases at J, with 13 bases in the middle. This CDR3 contains 14 residues. Germline lookup yields CDR1 LNHDA and CDR2 SQIVND (reference sequence). CDR3 sequence (DNA): TGTGCCAGTATGAATAGCGGTAGCTCCTACGAGCAGTACTTC. Its protein is CASMNSGSSYEQYF.

This clone has at least ten counts. The chain joins TRBV6-1 to TRBJ2-2; D gene unclear. The CDR3 contains 13 residues. Trimming took off 2 bases at V and 8 bases at J, with 9 bases between the two ends. Germline V CDR1 and CDR2: MNHNS, SASEGT. CDR3 sequence: CASSEKEPGELFF. CDR3 DNA sequence: TGTGCCAGCAGTGAAAAGGAGCCGGGGGAGCTGTTTTTT.

This chain connects TRBV5-8 to TRBJ2-7; 9 bases match TRBD2. This CDR3 has 16 residues. V lost 0 bases, J lost 1 base, and 5 bases stayed unmatched. Germline V gene data show CDR1 as SGHTS and CDR2 as YDEGEE. In DNA, the CDR3 is TGTGCCAGCAGCTTGGTTAGGGGACTAGCTTCCTACGAGCAGTACTTC. This gives the protein CASSLVRGLASYEQYF.

As for this clone: At one boundary the junction diverges from the germline segment, which might be a read error. The identical CDR3 is also encoded by other nucleotide sequences in the sample. V and J are TRBV25-1 and TRBJ2-5; 9 bases agree with TRBD1. The CDR3 sequence is 14 residues long. Germline assignment: CDR1 MGHDK and CDR2 SYGVNS. The CDR3 sequence: CASSVYRGPETQYF. CDR3 nucleotide sequence: TGTGCCAGTAGTGTCTACAGGGGGCCAGAGACCCAGTACTTC.

V gene TRBV2 combines with J gene TRBJ2-5, with TRBD2 matching over 12 bases. The CDR3 totals 15 residues. CDR1 and CDR2 from the germline V gene are SNHLY and FYNNEI. The V segment lost 6 bases and the J segment 5 bases; nucleotides outside the gene matches: 7. Written as DNA, the CDR3 is TGTGCCAGCAGCGCTAGCGGGAGGGTATTGGAGACCCAGTACTTC. Translated: CASSASGRVLETQYF.

The chain employs TRBV7-9 and TRBJ2-1; maybe TRBD1 (6 bases). Germline V lookup: CDR1 SEHNR, CDR2 FQNEAQ (reference sequence). V was trimmed by 8 bases and J by 11 bases, leaving 19 bases between them. The length of the CDR3 is 13 residues. This CDR3 reads CASQSDRRRKQFF. The DNA for the CDR3 is TGTGCCAGCCAAAGCGACAGGCGACGGAAGCAGTTCTTC.

The chain employs TRBV10-3 and TRBJ2-2; D is ambiguous. V lost 0 bases to trimming and J lost 1 base, with 6 bases between them. The germline V gene encodes CDR1 ENHRY and CDR2 SYGVKD. The CDR3 is made up of 15 amino acids. CDR3: CAISESEWNTGELFF. CDR3 DNA: TGTGCCATCAGTGAGTCAGAGTGGAACACCGGGGAGCTGTTTTTT.

This sequence joins TRBV28 and TRBJ2-3; 11 bases line up with TRBD2. CDR3 length: 15 amino acids. The V and J ends lost 3 bases and 7 bases, in that order; junction bases with no gene match: 6. CDR1 is MDHEN and CDR2 is SYDVKM in the germline V gene. CDR3 protein: CASSFRASGRNTQYF. As DNA, the CDR3 is TGTGCCAGCAGTTTTAGGGCTAGCGGGAGGAATACGCAGTATTTT.

This chain connects TRBV5-1 to TRBJ1-6; 8 nucleotides line up with TRBD1. There are 14 residues in the CDR3. Germline loops: CDR1 SGHRS, CDR2 YFSETQ. V dropped 0 bases and J dropped 10; count of bases not matched to a gene: 3. CDR3 coding DNA: TGCGCCAGCAGCTTGGACAGGGGGTACTCACCCCTCCACTTT. Its protein product is CASSLDRGYSPLHF.

The J gene is TRBJ2-2, the V gene TRBV4-3; 8 bases fit TRBD2. Germline CDR1 LGHNA, CDR2 YSLEER. This CDR3 is built from 15 residues. V dropped 0 bases and J dropped 4; count of bases not matched to a gene: 1. This chain's CDR3 is CASSQEREVTGELFF. In DNA, the CDR3 is TGCGCCAGCAGCCAAGAGCGGGAGGTCACCGGGGAGCTGTTTTTT.

The J gene is TRBJ1-3, the V gene TRBV30; no firm D call. The CDR3 extends over 12 amino acids. Trimming took 5 bases from V and 0 from J, leaving 5 bases between them. CDR1 GTSNPN and CDR2 SVGIG come from the germline V gene (reference sequence). This CDR3 reads CAWGLSGNTIYF. DNA for the CDR3: TGTGCCTGGGGCCTCTCTGGAAACACCATATATTTT.

This rearrangement joins TRBV7-3 to TRBJ2-6; tentatively, D is TRBD1 (6 bases). This CDR3 has 15 amino acids. Germline V gives CDR1 SGHTA, CDR2 FQGTGA. V gave up 6 bases and J gave up 2 bases, with 11 bases separating them. The DNA of the CDR3 is TGTGCCAGCAGGTCCGGGACAACTGGGGCCAACGTCCTGACTTTC. This sequence encodes CASRSGTTGANVLTF.